One T cell receptor (beta chain) is described in this entry. This sample was included in a study of blood T cell repertoires in COVID-19. Study overall: Material from acute and convalescent COVID-19 was sourced from the United States, Italy and Spain.

Only in-frame clones appear in the TCRdb table, and some are missing; sequencing was by immunoSEQ multiplex PCR. The repertoire holds over 100,000 clones, with about 89% as singletons. Sequenced input: peripheral blood. The clonotype originates from a man aged 55 to 69 with COVID-19, enrolled during active disease.

The CDR3 region has the DNA TGTGCCAGCACCCTACGGCCTCCCCGGGGGACTGAAGCTTTCTTT. Its translation is CASTLRPPRGTEAFF. The chain combines TRBV2 with TRBJ1-1; D might be TRBD1 (5 bases). The CDR3 runs to 15 residues. Germline loops: CDR1 SNHLY, CDR2 FYNNEI. Trimming pared 7 bases from V and 5 bases from J, leaving 20 bases between.